This T cell receptor beta chain derives from a study of blood T cells in healthy people across ages. This clonotype was found a few times. A sample-barcoded 5' primer and a J-beta primer mix were used in a second PCR of roughly 7 to 11 cycles. TCRdb reanalysed the 5' RACE reads using MiXCR and keeps one entry per CDR3 protein. This table holds roughly 680,000 distinct CDR3 sequences, over 20% found once. The TCR originated in a man in his 70s in good health. The sequencing input was blood.

The CDR3 here is CASSLNQGSETQYF. The CDR3 DNA sequence: TGTGCCAGCAGCTTAAATCAGGGATCAGAGACCCAGTACTTC. The rearrangement links TRBV7-9 to TRBJ2-5; maybe TRBD1 (5 bases). The CDR3 spans 14 residues. Trimming left V 2 bases short and J 4 bases short, with 11 bases between. The germline gives CDR1 SEHNR, CDR2 FQNEAQ (reference sequence).